This TCR beta chain was captured by sequencing in a study of brain T cells in children with intractable seizures. Study-wide points: Pre-surgery blood may have been undersampled, hiding some clones.

As concerns this clone: Its antigen remains unidentified.

Generated by immunoSEQ multiplex PCR, the TCRdb table keeps only in-frame clones and is missing some. Of about 340,000 clones detected, 85% to 95% appear once; the ten largest clones hold about 5.8%. Germline V gives CDR1 KGHDR, CDR2 SFDVKD. This CDR3 has 16 residues. The ends were cut back, 4 bases at V and 0 bases at J, with 12 bases in the middle. Stated time point: blood from clinic visit 5 months post-surgery; TSC patient then seizure free. The sequenced cases were selected for having the highest brain T cell transcript signatures. The material was peripheral blood, obtained about 5 months after surgery. This clonotype was sampled from a boy under two years old with tuberous sclerosis and intractable seizures. The chain employs TRBV24-1 and TRBJ1-5; D is undetermined. This CDR3 reads CATSEGQLYSNQPQHF. The CDR3 DNA follows: TGTGCCACCAGTGAAGGGCAGCTATATAGCAATCAGCCCCAGCATTTT.